A selection of T cell receptor beta chains follows, all from one sample in a study of T-cell reconstitution after alpha-beta-depleted transplantation in children. One entry per CDR3 protein, called by TCRdb with MiXCR from the PCR reads. The sample yields around 670,000 distinct CDR3 sequences, under 15% seen once. This specimen consisted of PBMCs, obtained before TCRalphabeta/CD19-depleted stem cell transplant. These receptors all stem from a girl aged 2-10 years with congenital amegakaryocytic thrombocytopenia, due to receive a stem cell transplant. The CDR3 runs from the conserved cysteine through the conserved F or W. A D gene is named only where the DNA matches it firmly. Clone size is shown for a subset of rows, as once, few, many or a class of expanded clone.

d_call	clone_size	v_call	j_call	cdr3_aa	cdr3_nt
TRBD2	many	TRBV12-3/TRBV12-4	TRBJ2-3	CVSGTTDTQYF	TGTGTTAGCGGGACAACAGATACGCAGTATTTT
NA	few	TRBV27	TRBJ2-7	CASSLLTRSSYEQYF	TGTGCCAGCAGTTTGCTAACAAGGAGCTCCTACGAGCAGTACTTC
TRBD1	many	TRBV12-3/TRBV12-4	TRBJ2-5	CASSLWEGQGYF	TGTGCCAGCAGCCTCTGGGAGGGACAGGGCTACTTC
TRBD2	NA	TRBV7-6	TRBJ2-7	CASSLVASGSGTWVEQYF	TGTGCCAGCAGCTTAGTGGCTAGCGGGAGTGGAACCTGGGTCGAGCAGTACTTC
NA	once	TRBV20-1	TRBJ2-3	CSARGSVGGRLNTQYF	TGCAGTGCTAGAGGGTCGGTGGGCGGGCGACTGAATACGCAGTATTTT
NA	NA	TRBV4-2	TRBJ2-1	CASSQAPRWNEQFF	TGTGCCAGCAGCCAAGCCCCACGGTGGAATGAGCAGTTCTTC
TRBD2	NA	TRBV28	TRBJ2-7	CASSKTGTSGSQEQYF	TGTGCCAGCAGCAAGACAGGGACTAGCGGGAGTCAAGAGCAGTACTTC
NA	NA	TRBV12-3/TRBV12-4	TRBJ2-5	CASSFRNEETQYF	TGTGCCAGCAGTTTCAGGAATGAGGAGACCCAGTACTTC
NA	few	TRBV20-1	TRBJ2-3	CSARFGADTQYF	TGCAGTGCTAGATTCGGGGCAGATACGCAGTATTTT
NA	few	TRBV15	TRBJ2-1	CATSTRDLHVGHEQFF	TGTGCCACCAGCACTCGGGACTTGCATGTCGGGCATGAGCAGTTCTTC
TRBD2	NA	TRBV5-1	TRBJ2-2	CASSHLGLVDAGELFF	TGCGCCAGCAGCCATCTAGGACTAGTGGATGCCGGGGAGCTGTTTTTT
NA	NA	TRBV7-9	TRBJ2-7	CASSDAHDSYEQYF	TGTGCCAGCAGCGACGCGCACGACTCCTACGAGCAGTACTTC
NA	NA	TRBV5-1	TRBJ2-7	CASSLTPDSRGNEQYF	TGCGCCAGCAGCTTGACCCCGGACAGCCGTGGGAACGAGCAGTACTTC
NA	many	TRBV3-1	TRBJ2-5	CASSQDTYQETQYF	TGTGCCAGCAGCCAAGATACTTACCAAGAGACCCAGTACTTC
TRBD1	NA	TRBV29-1	TRBJ2-7	CSVEGGQDSYEQYF	TGCAGCGTTGAGGGGGGACAGGATTCCTACGAGCAGTACTTC
NA	NA	TRBV30	TRBJ1-1	CAFTPGPDTEAFF	TGTGCCTTCACTCCGGGTCCGGACACTGAAGCTTTCTTT
TRBD1	NA	TRBV20-1	TRBJ1-1	CSARGTGTYTEAFF	TGCAGTGCTAGGGGGACAGGGACGTACACTGAAGCTTTCTTT
TRBD2	NA	TRBV7-9	TRBJ2-1	CASNGTSGYNEQFF	TGTGCCAGCAACGGGACTAGCGGCTACAATGAGCAGTTCTTC
NA	many	TRBV27	TRBJ2-7	CASARQPAPYEQYF	TGTGCCAGCGCTAGACAGCCCGCCCCCTACGAGCAGTACTTC
NA	few	TRBV7-3	TRBJ2-1	CASSLIAIPYNEQFF	TGTGCCAGCAGCTTAATTGCTATCCCCTACAATGAGCAGTTCTTC
NA	NA	TRBV5-1	TRBJ1-1	CASVPDANTEAFF	TGCGCCAGCGTACCTGACGCGAACACTGAAGCTTTCTTT
NA	many	TRBV20-1	TRBJ2-4	CSAKRRDKNIQYF	TGCAGTGCTAAGCGAAGGGACAAAAACATTCAGTACTTC
NA	few	TRBV7-9	TRBJ1-1	CASSFREAEAFF	TGTGCCAGCAGCTTCAGGGAAGCTGAAGCTTTCTTT
NA	many	TRBV30	TRBJ1-2	CAWSPGRIYGYTF	TGTGCCTGGAGTCCGGGACGTATCTATGGCTACACCTTC
TRBD1	many	TRBV5-1	TRBJ1-6	CASSSTGGSVNSPLHF	TGCGCCAGCAGCAGCACAGGGGGTTCCGTTAATTCACCCCTCCACTTT
TRBD2	few	TRBV11-2	TRBJ2-7	CASRDGRTLDEQYF	TGTGCCAGCAGGGACGGGAGGACCCTCGACGAGCAGTACTTC
NA	few	TRBV9	TRBJ2-1	CASSVRAGGSFNQQFF	TGTGCCAGCAGCGTGCGTGCCGGGGGTTCCTTCAATCAGCAGTTCTTC
NA	NA	TRBV29-1	TRBJ2-1	CSVELRGRDNEQFF	TGCAGCGTTGAGTTAAGGGGACGCGACAATGAGCAGTTCTTC
NA	NA	TRBV5-1	TRBJ2-3	CASSPWDGEAGTDTQYF	TGCGCCAGCAGCCCGTGGGACGGGGAGGCCGGCACAGATACGCAGTATTTT
TRBD2	few	TRBV11-2	TRBJ2-3	CASSTWEDSGGFTDTQYF	TGTGCCAGCAGTACATGGGAGGATAGCGGGGGATTCACAGATACGCAGTATTTT
NA	many	TRBV5-1	TRBJ2-3	CASSFYPSDQTDTQYF	TGCGCCAGCAGCTTTTATCCTAGCGACCAAACAGATACGCAGTATTTT
TRBD2	few	TRBV7-3	TRBJ2-3	CASSLSGTSRNTQYF	TGTGCCAGCAGCTTATCCGGGACTAGCAGGAATACGCAGTATTTT
NA	few	TRBV4-2	TRBJ2-6	CASRPTRSESSGANVLTF	TGTGCCAGCAGACCTACTCGATCGGAGAGCTCTGGGGCCAACGTCCTGACTTTC
TRBD2	once	TRBV25-1	TRBJ2-5	CATSKTQLAGAETQYF	TGTGCCACCAGTAAAACCCAACTAGCGGGTGCAGAGACCCAGTACTTC
NA	few	TRBV30	TRBJ2-1	CAQGGLVYNEQFF	TGTGCTCAGGGCGGGCTAGTGTACAATGAGCAGTTCTTC
NA	many	TRBV5-1	TRBJ1-5	CASSEDRSGQPQHF	TGCGCCAGCAGCGAAGACAGGTCGGGACAGCCCCAGCATTTT
NA	NA	TRBV27	TRBJ2-1	CASSLSSSSDEQFF	TGTGCCAGCAGCCTGAGTTCGAGTTCCGATGAGCAGTTCTTC
TRBD2	many	TRBV29-1	TRBJ2-1	CSGGTSGDNEQFF	TGCAGCGGAGGGACTAGCGGGGACAATGAGCAGTTCTTC
NA	few	TRBV25-1	TRBJ2-7	CASSDPGRGDYEQYF	TGTGCCAGCAGTGACCCAGGGAGAGGGGACTACGAGCAGTACTTC
TRBD2	many	TRBV20-1	TRBJ2-3	CSAIPGLAGTDTQYF	TGCAGTGCTATCCCGGGACTAGCGGGCACAGATACGCAGTATTTT
TRBD2	many	TRBV7-6	TRBJ2-1	CASSLEPLAGGREQFF	TGTGCCAGCAGCTTAGAGCCACTAGCGGGAGGACGTGAGCAGTTCTTC
TRBD2	few	TRBV2	TRBJ2-7	CASSEGPWREPYEQYF	TGTGCCAGCAGTGAAGGCCCTTGGCGGGAGCCCTACGAGCAGTACTTC
NA	NA	TRBV5-1	TRBJ2-3	CASRRRDLSTDTQYF	TGCGCCAGCAGGAGACGGGACCTTAGCACAGATACGCAGTATTTT
TRBD2	NA	TRBV5-1	TRBJ2-7	CASSVLLAGDSDEQYF	TGCGCCAGCAGCGTCTTACTAGCGGGAGATTCCGACGAGCAGTACTTC
TRBD2	few	TRBV12-3/TRBV12-4	TRBJ2-7	CASNPSGNRYEQYF	TGTGCCAGCAATCCTAGCGGGAATCGCTACGAGCAGTACTTC
NA	many	TRBV5-1	TRBJ2-1	CASSPRQGGWAYNEQFF	TGCGCCAGCAGCCCTAGACAGGGAGGTTGGGCATACAATGAGCAGTTCTTC
NA	NA	TRBV3-1	TRBJ2-3	CASSQLGPRSDTQYF	TGTGCCAGCAGCCAACTGGGGCCCCGTTCAGATACGCAGTATTTT
NA	many	TRBV29-1	TRBJ1-2	CSVEDDLGFRNYGYTF	TGCAGCGTTGAAGACGATCTGGGGTTCCGGAACTATGGCTACACCTTC
NA	few	TRBV21-1	TRBJ2-7	CASSTSVASGGLDLGPYEQYF	TGTGCCAGCAGCACCTCCGTCGCCTCCGGGGGACTAGATTTAGGTCCCTACGAGCAGTACTTC
NA	NA	TRBV5-1	TRBJ2-1	CASSLDRVEQFF	TGCGCCAGCAGCTTGGACCGGGTTGAGCAGTTCTTC
NA	few	TRBV7-8	TRBJ2-3	CASSDGPRPDTQYF	TGTGCCAGCAGTGACGGTCCCCGCCCAGATACGCAGTATTTT
NA	NA	TRBV20-1	TRBJ2-5	CSALAVQETKYF	TGCAGTGCTTTAGCGGTACAAGAGACCAAGTACTTC
NA	once	TRBV14	TRBJ1-1	CASSQDDGRRVPEAFF	TGTGCCAGCAGCCAAGATGACGGGCGCCGGGTTCCTGAAGCTTTCTTT
NA	NA	TRBV30	TRBJ1-5	CAWSGRPDWPQHF	TGTGCCTGGAGTGGGCGGCCGGATTGGCCCCAGCATTTT
TRBD2	few	TRBV4-1	TRBJ2-3	CASSQRGSDSDTQYF	TGCGCCAGCAGCCAACGCGGGAGCGACTCAGATACGCAGTATTTT
NA	many	TRBV12-3/TRBV12-4	TRBJ2-5	CASSLAGVKETQYF	TGTGCCAGCAGTTTAGCGGGAGTGAAAGAGACCCAGTACTTC
NA	few	TRBV27	TRBJ1-1	CASSAIGEATEAFF	TGTGCCAGCAGCGCCATTGGGGAGGCCACTGAAGCTTTCTTT
NA	few	TRBV19	TRBJ2-1	CASSIRVLDNEQFF	TGTGCCAGTAGTATAAGGGTATTGGACAATGAGCAGTTCTTC